This T cell receptor beta chain is drawn from a study of blood T cell repertoires in COVID-19. Study-wide context: COVID-19 samples collected from the United States, Italy and Spain covered acute and convalescent phases.

CDR3 size: 15 residues. Germline CDR1 reads MNHEY; CDR2 reads SVGAGI. A remark on this clone: Its ends do not fully match the called genes, so a read error is possible. This CDR3 is also generated by other DNA sequences in the sample.

Seattle enrolled patients during active infection and tracked them longitudinally. In the authors' methods: Estimation of nucleated cell counts was performed using reference gene primer amplification. Here immunoSEQ multiplex PCR was the method, and the copy in TCRdb shows in-frame clones only, minus some. The V and J calls and clone size are taken from that table; D and trimming were inferred from the DNA. The data contain roughly 120,000 clones, approximately 85% of them singletons. The chain joins TRBV6-5 to TRBJ1-2; no clear D. The receptor's source is a woman aged 80 or over with COVID-19, enrolled during active disease. Sequencing was carried out using peripheral blood. The CDR3 DNA reads TGCGCCAGCAGTTATTCCCGCAGAGCGGGCTATGGCTACACCTTC. Translating it yields CASSYSRRAGYGYTF.